A single sample gave rise to the 16 T cell receptor beta chains below, sequenced in a study of T-cell memory formation after mild COVID-19. TCRdb called the 5' RACE reads again in MiXCR, with one record for every CDR3 protein. The sample holds about 250,000 distinct CDR3 sequences, 15% to 19% seen once. The material sequenced was PBMCs or a T cell subset sorted from them (not recorded which). The source of these receptors is an adult woman who had mild COVID-19 (a few samples of this study predate the infection). Cell type and time point are not known.

This rearrangement joins TRBV7-3 to TRBJ2-7; no clear D. The CDR3 totals 13 residues. Germline-derived CDR1 and CDR2 are SGHTA and FQGTGA. V was clipped by 0 bases and J by 3 bases, with 6 bases between them. CDR3 sequence reads: CASSLTMGYEQYF. CDR3 nucleotides: TGTGCCAGCAGCTTAACGATGGGCTACGAGCAGTACTTC.

A few counts support this clonotype. This chain connects TRBV4-2 to TRBJ2-1; D ambiguous. CDR1 is LGHNA, CDR2 YNFKEQ, per germline. The CDR3 runs 13 residues. V lost 1 base and J 11 bases, leaving 12 bases between the germline ends. The CDR3 DNA follows: TGTGCCAGCAGCCAAGTCGGAACCCCGAAGCAGTTCTTC. Protein sequence: CASSQVGTPKQFF.

This clonotype was detected only a few times. The rearrangement uses TRBV7-6 and TRBJ2-2; TRBD1 aligns across 8 bases. Germline V gives CDR1 SGHVS, CDR2 FNYEAQ. The CDR3 totals 14 residues. With V trimmed by 7 bases and J by 4 bases, 5 bases remained unmatched. CDR3 nucleotides: TGTGCCAGCAACAAACAGGGGGGCACCGGGGAGCTGTTTTTT. The encoded protein is CASNKQGGTGELFF.

This clonotype was found a few times. This chain uses TRBV6-5 with TRBJ2-6; D is uncertain. The V end was cut by 2 bases, the J end by 1 base, with 15 bases between. Germline V CDR1 and CDR2: MNHEY, SVGAGI. The CDR3 has 18 residues. DNA of the CDR3: TGTGCCAGCAGTTACGGGCTTACTTTCGAATCTGGGGCCAACGTCCTGACTTTC. This codes for CASSYGLTFESGANVLTF.

The gene calls are TRBV4-2 and TRBJ2-1, with 11 bases lining up with TRBD1. With 0 bases clipped from V and 4 bases from J, the junction kept 5 bases outside the gene matches. The CDR3 contains 17 residues. CDR1 and CDR2 from the germline V gene are LGHNA and YNFKEQ. The CDR3 DNA reads TGTGCCAGCAGCCAAGACCTGGACAGGGGGCTATACAATGAGCAGTTCTTC. Translating it yields CASSQDLDRGLYNEQFF.

This clonotype was seen a handful of times. The chain carries TRBV9 and TRBJ2-5; 8 bases line up with TRBD2. V was pared by 0 bases and J by 2 bases, with 0 bases of the junction left unmatched. Germline CDR1 is SGDLS and CDR2 is YYNGEE. The CDR3 covers 14 residues. For the CDR3, the DNA is TGTGCCAGCAGCGTAGCTAGCGGGCAAGAGACCCAGTACTTC. Protein product: CASSVASGQETQYF. Full variable domain (outside the CDR3, taken from reference TRBV9 and TRBJ2-5): DSGVTQTPKHLITATGQRVTLRCSPRSGDLSVYWYQQSLDQGLQFLIQYYNGEERAKGNILERFSAQQFPDLHSELNLSSLELGDSALYFCASSVASGQETQYFGPGTRLLVL.

The V call is TRBV7-6, the J call TRBJ1-2; possible D gene TRBD1, 5 bases. Trimming took off 4 bases at V and 7 bases at J, with 13 bases between the two ends. The CDR3 totals 13 residues. Germline loops: CDR1 SGHVS, CDR2 FNYEAQ. The CDR3 DNA reads as TGTGCCAGCAGCTGGGGGGGTGGCTCTGGCTACACCTTC. It codes for CASSWGGGSGYTF.

CDR3 bases: TGCGCCAGCAGCCGAGGACAGGGGGCGCTCCCCGGGGAGCTGTTTTTT. Amino acids: CASSRGQGALPGELFF. The chain employs TRBV4-1 and TRBJ2-2, with 11 nucleotides matching TRBD1. This CDR3 spans 16 amino acids. The germline V gene encodes CDR1 MGHRA and CDR2 YSYEKL. The ends lost 4 bases at V and 6 bases at J; junction bases unmatched: 7.

This clonotype was seen more than once but under ten times. This sequence joins TRBV4-1 and TRBJ1-3; D remains ambiguous. V lost 4 bases and J 2 bases, leaving 12 bases between the germline ends. The CDR3 is 15 residues long. Germline lookup yields CDR1 MGHRA and CDR2 YSYEKL. This CDR3 reads CASSRREGPGNTIYF. The CDR3 DNA sequence: TGCGCCAGCAGCCGCCGGGAGGGCCCTGGAAACACCATATATTTT.

This clonotype was seen at least ten times. The chain employs TRBV12-3 or TRBV12-4 and TRBJ1-2; TRBD1 aligns across 7 bases. The CDR3 totals 13 residues. Losses at the gene ends were 6 bases for V and 4 bases for J; bases not matched to a gene: 5. This CDR3 reads CASSPQGTYGYTF. The DNA for the CDR3 is TGTGCCAGCAGCCCACAGGGGACCTATGGCTACACCTTC.

This clonotype was counted between two and nine times. The chain joins TRBV9 to TRBJ1-5; D might be TRBD1 (5 bases). CDR1 SGDLS and CDR2 YYNGEE come from the germline V gene. This CDR3 comprises 15 residues. V lost 0 bases, J lost 2 bases, and 9 bases lay in between. The CDR3 spells CASSVAPGGNQPQHF. CDR3 nucleotides: TGTGCCAGCAGCGTAGCTCCGGGGGGCAATCAGCCCCAGCATTTT.

The genes are TRBV15 and TRBJ2-7; 10 nucleotides align to TRBD2. The CDR3 runs 14 residues. After removal of 9 bases from V and 6 bases from J, the junction contained 11 bases not matched to a gene. The germline gives CDR1 LNHNV, CDR2 YYDKDF (reference sequence). Here the CDR3 reads CATGRMIAGGEQYF. CDR3 DNA: TGTGCCACAGGTCGAATGATAGCGGGAGGCGAGCAGTACTTC. The full variable domain, rest sourced from reference TRBV15 and TRBJ2-7, is DAMVIQNPRYQVTQFGKPVTLSCSQTLNHNVMYWYQQKSSQAPKLLFHYYDKDFNNEADTPDNFQSRRPNTSFCFLDIRSPGLGDTAMYLCATGRMIAGGEQYFGPGTRLTVT.

The gene calls are TRBV29-1 and TRBJ2-1; D remains unclear. CDR3 length: 13 residues. Trimming stripped 6 bases from V and 9 bases from J, with 18 bases between. CDR1 is SQVTM, CDR2 ANQGSEA, per germline. CDR3 nucleotide sequence: TGCAGCGTATCCCAAGGCCCTTTGGGTGAGCAGTTCTTC. This codes for CSVSQGPLGEQFF.

This clonotype has a handful of counts. The V call is TRBV5-1, the J call TRBJ2-7; 8 nucleotides agree with TRBD1. The junction had 8 bases not matched to a gene; V was cut back by 1 base and J by 5 bases. The CDR3 contains 15 residues. Germline CDR1 reads SGHRS; CDR2 reads YFSETQ. The CDR3: CASSLSGTGTNEQYF. The CDR3 nucleotides read TGCGCCAGCAGCTTGTCCGGGACAGGTACAAACGAGCAGTACTTC.

The chain couples TRBV7-8 to TRBJ1-6, with D unresolved. Deletions cut 1 base from V and 4 bases from J, with 11 bases between. From germline, CDR1 is SGHVS and CDR2 FQNEAQ. This CDR3 spans 16 amino acids. The CDR3 spells CASSLEGYTYNSPLHF. As DNA, the CDR3 is TGTGCCAGCAGCTTAGAGGGTTACACATATAATTCACCCCTCCACTTT.

This chain uses TRBV20-1 with TRBJ1-5; D unresolved. The V end lost 0 bases, the J end lost 7 bases, and 16 bases lay between the germline ends. CDR1 DFQATT and CDR2 SNEGSKA come from the germline V gene (reference sequence). This CDR3 is 15 amino acids long. CDR3 residues: CSARDSGPLGQPQHF. CDR3 coding DNA: TGCAGTGCTAGAGATAGTGGGCCTCTGGGGCAGCCCCAGCATTTT.